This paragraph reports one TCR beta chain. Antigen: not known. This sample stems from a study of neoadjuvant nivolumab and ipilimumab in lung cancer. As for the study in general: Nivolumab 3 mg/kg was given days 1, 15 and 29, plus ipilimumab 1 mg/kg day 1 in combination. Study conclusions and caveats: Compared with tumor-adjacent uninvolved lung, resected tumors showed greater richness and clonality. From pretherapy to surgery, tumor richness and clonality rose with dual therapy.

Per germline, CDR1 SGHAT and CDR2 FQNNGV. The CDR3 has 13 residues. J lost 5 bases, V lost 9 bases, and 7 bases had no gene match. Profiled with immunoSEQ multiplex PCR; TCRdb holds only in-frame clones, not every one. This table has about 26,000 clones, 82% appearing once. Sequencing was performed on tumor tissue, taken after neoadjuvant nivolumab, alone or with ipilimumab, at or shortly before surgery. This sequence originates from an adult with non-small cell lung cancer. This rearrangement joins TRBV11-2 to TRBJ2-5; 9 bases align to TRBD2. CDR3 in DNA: TGTGCCAGTACCTCCGGACTAGCGGAGACCCAGTACTTC. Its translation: CASTSGLAETQYF.